This TCR beta chain came from a study of blood T cell repertoires in COVID-19. At the level of the study: Researchers got acute and convalescent COVID-19 samples from the United States, Italy and Spain. PBMCs, B-cell-depleted T cells, or T cells provided the cDNA or gDNA that made up the material.

Per the authors' pipeline: Scientists estimated how many nucleated cells there were by amplifying reference gene primers. Profiling relied on immunoSEQ multiplex PCR, and the TCRdb table lists in-frame clones only, not all of them. V and J calls plus clone size are reproduced from that table; the DNA served to infer D and trimming. The table includes tens of thousands of clones, roughly 82% detected once. From germline, CDR1 is MDHEN and CDR2 SYDVKM. V lost 6 bases to trimming and J lost 3 bases; unmatched junction nucleotides: 4. CDR3 size: 14 residues. V is TRBV28 and J is TRBJ2-2; 7 bases are a match to TRBD1. This TCR derives from a woman older than 75 with active or convalescent COVID-19. The sequencing sample was made of peripheral blood. DNA for the CDR3: TGTGCCAGCAGCGGACAGGCTTACACCGGGGAGCTGTTTTTT. Protein product: CASSGQAYTGELFF.